This TCR beta chain came from a study of blood T cell repertoires in COVID-19. Study-level background: COVID-19 samples collected from the United States, Italy and Spain covered acute and convalescent phases. PBMCs, B-cell-depleted T cells, or T cells provided the cDNA or gDNA that made up the material.

How the authors handled the data: For nucleated cells, counts were estimated from reference gene primer amplification. The repertoire was sequenced with immunoSEQ multiplex PCR; TCRdb's copy has only in-frame clones and lacks some. Clonal size and the V and J genes are those of that table, whereas D and trimming came from the DNA. In the table there are about 160,000 clones, over 70% of which are singletons. The germline V gene encodes CDR1 MNHEY and CDR2 SVGAGI. The length of the CDR3 is 14 residues. The V end was cut by 7 bases, the J end by 4 bases, with 16 bases between. The specimen was PBMCs or T cells enriched from blood (not recorded which). This clonotype was sampled from a woman in her thirties or forties with acute COVID-19. V gene TRBV6-5 combines with J gene TRBJ1-1, with a weak D call TRBD1 (5 bases). The chain's CDR3 is CASTKPGGGTEAFF. The CDR3, as DNA: TGTGCCAGCACCAAACCCGGGGGGGGCACTGAAGCTTTCTTT.